This TCR beta chain was profiled in a study of blood T cell repertoires in COVID-19. Study-level background: Acute and convalescent COVID-19 specimens originated in the United States, Italy and Spain. T cells, B-cell-depleted T cells, or PBMCs supplied cDNA or gDNA.

The repertoire was sequenced with immunoSEQ multiplex PCR; TCRdb's copy has only in-frame clones and lacks some. The repertoire holds over 150,000 clones, with over 70% as singletons. Seattle cases were enrolled at active infection and followed longitudinally. This CDR3 spans 11 amino acids. The ends were cut back, 8 bases at V and 5 bases at J, with 7 bases in the middle. Germline V gene sequence: CDR1 SNHLY, CDR2 FYNNEI. The chain joins TRBV2 to TRBJ1-5; the D is unclear. Sequenced: peripheral blood. The receptor's source is a woman in her forties with COVID-19, enrolled during active disease. The CDR3 sequence is CASDGDQPQHF. CDR3 nucleotides: TGTGCCAGCGACGGGGATCAGCCCCAGCATTTT.